This TCR beta chain was identified during a study of radiation and T cells in renal cell carcinoma. Study-level findings and limits: Pretreatment tumor biopsies were lacking, so baseline clonotypes are unknown.

Noted time point: blood 2 weeks post-SBRT. As for treatment: 15 Gy SBRT to primary tumor, nephrectomy 4 weeks later. With regard to this clone: Its antigen is currently unknown.

Assay used: immunoSEQ multiplex PCR; TCRdb lists only in-frame clones, some missing. The table lists about 58,000 clones, around three quarters of them singletons. V was clipped by 10 bases and J by 4 bases; unmatched bases: 4. CDR3 length: 14 residues. Germline CDR1 and CDR2: SNHLY and FYNNEI. V gene TRBV2 combines with J gene TRBJ2-3; 14 nucleotides match TRBD2. This TCR was recovered from a man in his 60s with renal cell carcinoma. The sample was blood, taken from a patient whose treatment included radiotherapy and nephrectomy. The CDR3 reads CATRLAGGSDTQYF. Written as DNA, the CDR3 is TGTGCCACCCGACTAGCGGGAGGGTCAGATACGCAGTATTTT.